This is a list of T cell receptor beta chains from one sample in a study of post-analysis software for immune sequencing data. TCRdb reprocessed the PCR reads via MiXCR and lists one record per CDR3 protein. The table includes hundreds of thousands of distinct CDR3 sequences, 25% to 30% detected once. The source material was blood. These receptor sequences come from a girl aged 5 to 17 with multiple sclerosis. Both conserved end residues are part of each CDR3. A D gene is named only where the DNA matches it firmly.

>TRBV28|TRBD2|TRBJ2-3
CASSPPGGGGTDTQYF
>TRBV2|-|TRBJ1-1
CASSEHGFMNTEAFF
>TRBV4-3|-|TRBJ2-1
CAGSQVVTEQFF
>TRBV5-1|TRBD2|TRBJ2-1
CASSLAIGGYEQFF
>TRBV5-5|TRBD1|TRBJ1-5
CASSWTGRGQPQHF
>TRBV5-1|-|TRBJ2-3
CASSLEGRSFTDTQYF
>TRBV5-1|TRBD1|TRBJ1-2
CASSFAGGTGGYTF
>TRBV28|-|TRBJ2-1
CASSQQGEQFF
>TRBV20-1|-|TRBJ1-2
CSARVDGYYGYTF
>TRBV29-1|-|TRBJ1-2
CSVEGAPRDIYGYTF
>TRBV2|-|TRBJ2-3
CASRAGQYKDTQYF
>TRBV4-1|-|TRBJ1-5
CASSQARQSNQPQHF
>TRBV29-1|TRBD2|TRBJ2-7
CSVARREDLEQYF
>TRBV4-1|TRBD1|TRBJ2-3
CASSRLGTGRDTQYF
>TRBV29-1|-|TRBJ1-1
CSVKQYIGTEAFF
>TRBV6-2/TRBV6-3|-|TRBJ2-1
CASSRPPSSFSYNEQFF
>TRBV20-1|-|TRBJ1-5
CSASISDARSNQPQHF
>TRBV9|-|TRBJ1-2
CASSVATLGQGVYTF
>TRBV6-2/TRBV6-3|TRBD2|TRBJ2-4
CASRPWNGLASSKNIQYF
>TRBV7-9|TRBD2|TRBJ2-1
CASSPRPGTSEYNEQFF
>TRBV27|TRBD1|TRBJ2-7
CASKQGGGYNEQYF
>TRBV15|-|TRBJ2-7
CATSSGSPGEQYF
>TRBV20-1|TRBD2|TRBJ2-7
CSVETGTSGVYEQYF
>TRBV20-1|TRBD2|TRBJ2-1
CSARALAGHNEQFF
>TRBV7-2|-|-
CATTPGPHGQYF
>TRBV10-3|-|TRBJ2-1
CTINESGGIYNEQFF
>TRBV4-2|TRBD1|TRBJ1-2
CASSQEGQARGGYTF
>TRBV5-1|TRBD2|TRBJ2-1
CASSWNPGTSGIRSYNEQFF
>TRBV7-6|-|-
CASSGRGGGMHEQYF
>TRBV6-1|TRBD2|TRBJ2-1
CVTVAAGAPSSYNEQFF
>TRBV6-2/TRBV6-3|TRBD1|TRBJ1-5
CASSYMGQGNQPQHF
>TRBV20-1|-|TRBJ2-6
CSGWHSGANVLTF
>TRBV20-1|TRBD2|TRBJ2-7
CSANERLASYEQYF